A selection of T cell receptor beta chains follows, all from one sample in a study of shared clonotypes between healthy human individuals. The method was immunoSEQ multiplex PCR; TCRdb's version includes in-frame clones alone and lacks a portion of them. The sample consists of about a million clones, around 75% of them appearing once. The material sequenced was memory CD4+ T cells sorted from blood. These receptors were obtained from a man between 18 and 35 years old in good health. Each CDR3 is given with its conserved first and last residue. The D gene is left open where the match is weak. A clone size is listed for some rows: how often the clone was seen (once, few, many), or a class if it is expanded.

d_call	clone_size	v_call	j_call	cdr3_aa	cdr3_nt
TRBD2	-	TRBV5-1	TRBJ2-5	CASTPLAGGPETQYF	TGCGCCAGCACACCTTTAGCGGGAGGGCCAGAGACCCAGTACTTC
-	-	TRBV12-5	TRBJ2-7	CASGLGYYEQYF	TGTGCTAGTGGTTTGGGGTACTACGAGCAGTACTTC
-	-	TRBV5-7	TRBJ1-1	CASSLFRPTYGTEAFF	TGTGCCAGCAGCTTGTTCCGTCCGACCTACGGCACTGAAGCTTTCTTT
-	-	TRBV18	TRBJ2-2	CASSPDRSTGELFF	TGTGCCAGCTCACCGGACAGAAGCACCGGGGAGCTGTTTTTT
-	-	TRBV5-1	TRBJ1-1	CASSVRGEGTEAFF	TGCGCCAGCAGCGTAAGGGGGGAAGGCACTGAAGCTTTCTTT
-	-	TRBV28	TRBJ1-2	CASSRLGGPYTF	TGTGCCAGCAGCCGACTCGGGGGGCCCTACACCTTC
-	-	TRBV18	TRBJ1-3	CASRQDSGNTIYF	TGTGCCAGCAGACAGGACTCTGGAAACACCATATATTTT
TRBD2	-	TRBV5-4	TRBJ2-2	CASSPLAGGNTGELFF	TGTGCCAGCAGCCCACTAGCGGGAGGGAACACCGGGGAGCTGTTTTTT
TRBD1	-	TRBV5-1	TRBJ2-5	CASSTTGAPQETQYF	TGCGCCAGCAGCACGACAGGGGCCCCCCAAGAGACCCAGTACTTC
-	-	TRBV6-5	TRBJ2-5	CASSYQTGTQYF	TGTGCCAGCAGTTACCAAACCGGGACCCAGTACTTC
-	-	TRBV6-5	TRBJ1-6	CASSYSISGNGSPLHF	TGTGCCAGCAGTTACTCGATATCCGGGAACGGTTCACCCCTCCACTTT
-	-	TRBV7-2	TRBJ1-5	CASTFGGNQPQHF	TGTGCCAGCACCTTTGGGGGGAATCAGCCCCAGCATTTT
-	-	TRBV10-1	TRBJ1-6	CASSERQAPYNSPLHF	TGCGCCAGCAGTGAGAGACAGGCCCCCTATAATTCACCCCTCCACTTT
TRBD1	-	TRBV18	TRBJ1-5	CASSLGGGNQPQHF	TGTGCCAGCTCACTAGGGGGCGGCAATCAGCCCCAGCATTTT
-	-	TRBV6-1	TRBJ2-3	CASSIQDGTDTQYF	TGTGCCAGCAGTATCCAGGACGGCACAGATACGCAGTATTTT
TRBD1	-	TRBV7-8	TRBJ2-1	CASSFGTGNYNEQFF	TGTGCCAGCAGCTTCGGGACAGGGAATTACAATGAGCAGTTCTTC
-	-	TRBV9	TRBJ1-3	CASSVGKSSGNTIYF	TGTGCCAGCAGCGTCGGGAAGAGCTCTGGAAACACCATATATTTT
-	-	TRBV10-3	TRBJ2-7	CAISEAGTPYEQYF	TGTGCCATCAGTGAGGCCGGGACGCCCTACGAGCAGTACTTC
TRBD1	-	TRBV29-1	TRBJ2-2	CSVRQGDGELFF	TGCAGCGTTCGACAGGGGGACGGGGAGCTGTTTTTT
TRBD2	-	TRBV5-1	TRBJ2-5	CASNEISGKETQYF	TGCGCCAGCAACGAGATTAGCGGGAAAGAGACCCAGTACTTC
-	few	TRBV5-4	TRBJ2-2	CASSLGVGELFF	TGTGCCAGCAGCTTGGGGGTCGGGGAGCTGTTTTTT
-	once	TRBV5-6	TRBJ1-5	CASSLGGAQVQPQHF	TGTGCCAGCAGCTTAGGGGGGGCGCAGGTTCAGCCCCAGCATTTT
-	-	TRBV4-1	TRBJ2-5	CASSQVQRETQYF	TGCGCCAGCAGCCAAGTCCAACGGGAGACCCAGTACTTC
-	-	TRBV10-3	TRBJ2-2	CAIGQNTGELFF	TGTGCCATCGGCCAGAACACCGGGGAGCTGTTTTTT
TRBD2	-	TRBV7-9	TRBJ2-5	CASSANPGGGATQYF	TGTGCCAGCAGCGCAAACCCGGGCGGGGGAGCGACCCAGTACTTC
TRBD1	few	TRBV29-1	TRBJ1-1	CSVQRQGMNTEAFF	TGCAGCGTGCAACGACAGGGGATGAACACTGAAGCTTTCTTT
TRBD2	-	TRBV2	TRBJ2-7	CASSQLAGYEQYF	TGTGCCAGCAGTCAACTAGCGGGATACGAGCAGTACTTC
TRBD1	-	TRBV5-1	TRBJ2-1	CASSARDSWNNEQFF	TGCGCCAGCAGCGCTCGGGACAGTTGGAACAATGAGCAGTTCTTC
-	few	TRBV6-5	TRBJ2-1	CASTRDSYNEQFF	TGTGCCAGCACCCGGGACTCCTACAATGAGCAGTTCTTC
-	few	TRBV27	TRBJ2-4	CASSSLTGMKNIQYF	TGTGCCAGCAGTTCCCTAACCGGAATGAAAAACATTCAGTACTTC
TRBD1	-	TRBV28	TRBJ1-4	CASSSRDRPWEKLFF	TGTGCCAGCAGTTCAAGGGACAGGCCCTGGGAAAAACTGTTTTTT